The 16 T cell receptor beta chains presented below share a single source sample, sequenced in a study of Tregs in tolerant kidney transplant recipients. The protocol was immunoSEQ multiplex PCR, while the TCRdb copy is restricted to in-frame clones and leaves out a portion. The repertoire table contains about 48,000 clones. The sequences come from CD4+ T cells from blood, collected before the transplant. These TCRs come from a human donor who received a combined kidney and bone marrow transplant.

To note about this clone: The read terminates 3 residues ahead of where the CDR3 ends, so the germline J gene completes it. V is TRBV19 and J is TRBJ1-5; 7 bases fit TRBD1. This CDR3 spans 15 amino acids. Germline values: CDR1 LNHDA, CDR2 SQIVND (reference sequence). Germline trimming cut 9 bases from V and 4 bases from J; bases unmatched to any gene: 12. CDR3 DNA, as far as it was read: TGTGCCAGCGTCCCCCGGGACAGACGTAATCAGCCC. Encoded protein: CASVPRDRRNQP. The whole CDR3 reads CASVPRDRRNQPQHF. The whole variable domain, remainder taken from reference TRBV19 and TRBJ1-5, is DGGITQSPKYLFRKEGQNVTLSCEQNLNHDAMYWYRQDPGQGLRLIYYSQIVNDFQKGDIAEGYSVSREKKESFPLTVTSAQKNPTAFYLCASVPRDRRNQPQHFGDGTRLSIL.

On this clone itself: The read ends 3 residues early relative to the CDR3; the germline J gene fills the gap. V usage is TRBV7-9 and J usage is TRBJ2-7, with D possibly matching TRBD2 (5 bases). V was shortened by 5 bases and J by 0 bases, with 11 bases between the two germline ends. From germline, CDR1 is SEHNR and CDR2 FQNEAQ (reference sequence). The CDR3 runs 14 residues. CDR3 sequence: CASSPQRSSYEQYF. Partial CDR3 DNA: TGTGCCAGCAGCCCACAGCGGAGCTCCTACGAG.

Comment on this clone: The sequence runs out 3 residues before the end of the CDR3; the remainder is reconstructed from the germline J gene. The chain couples TRBV7-9 to TRBJ1-1; D unresolved. The CDR3 is 14 amino acids. The germline V gene encodes CDR1 SEHNR and CDR2 FQNEAQ (reference sequence). The germline V and J ends were trimmed by 2 bases and 1 base, with 8 bases remaining between them. CDR3 amino acids: CASSLHQENTEAFF. The covered CDR3 bases are TGTGCCAGCAGCTTACACCAGGAGAACACTGAA.

Concerning this clone itself: Read data end 3 residues before the CDR3 end; the end is taken from the germline J gene. V usage is TRBV5-1 and J usage is TRBJ2-5, with 9 bases matching TRBD1. The length of the CDR3 is 15 residues. CDR1 SGHRS and CDR2 YFSETQ come from the germline V gene. Trimming removed 4 bases from V and 2 bases from J; junction bases left unmatched: 6. The DNA read from the CDR3 is TGCGCCAGCAGCCCACGGACAGGGGAACAAGAGACC. This sequence encodes CASSPRTGEQET. The CDR3 as a whole reads CASSPRTGEQETQYF.

Regarding this clone: The DNA ends 3 residues before the CDR3 does, and the rest of the CDR3 is filled in from the germline J gene. The genes are TRBV6-2 or TRBV6-3 and TRBJ2-1; TRBD2 agrees at 9 bases. CDR1 is MNHEY and CDR2 is SVGEGT in the germline V gene. V gave up 6 bases and J gave up 6 bases; unmatched junction bases: 9. This CDR3 contains 15 residues. The CDR3 reads CASSPMAGGFNEQFF. The part of the CDR3 DNA that was read is TGTGCCAGCAGCCCGATGGCGGGAGGGTTCAATGAG.

For this clone: The sequenced fragment ends 3 residues before the CDR3 boundary, so the rest is inferred from the germline J gene. The chain combines TRBV7-9 with TRBJ2-3; weak D call: TRBD2 (5 bases). Trimming took off 1 base at V and 2 bases at J, with 10 bases between the two ends. CDR1 SEHNR and CDR2 FQNEAQ come from the germline V gene (reference sequence). The CDR3 totals 15 residues. The part of the CDR3 DNA that was read is TGTGCCAGCAGCTTAGGAGGGTCCCCCACAGATACG. Translation gives CASSLGGSPTDT. The whole CDR3 sequence is CASSLGGSPTDTQYF.

On this clone: The read ends 3 residues early relative to the CDR3; the germline J gene fills the gap. This chain links TRBV16 with TRBJ2-1, with TRBD2 matching 10 bases. CDR3 length equals 15 residues. Germline lookup yields CDR1 KGHSY and CDR2 FQNENV. J lost 4 bases, V lost 6 bases, and 6 bases had no gene match. The sequenced part of the CDR3 DNA is TGTGCCAGCAGTCTAGGGACTAGCGAGTACAATGAG. This translates into CASSLGTSEYNE. The entire CDR3 is CASSLGTSEYNEQFF.

Comments on this clone: The read ends 3 residues before the CDR3 terminus; that terminus is restored from the germline J gene. V usage is TRBV10-2 and J usage is TRBJ2-3; TRBD2 matches at 9 bases. This CDR3 is built from 14 residues. Germline CDR1 reads WSHSY; CDR2 reads SAAADI. With V trimmed by 11 bases and J by 3 bases, 9 bases remained unmatched. The CDR3 region is CASIPGLATDTQYF. The CDR3 bases that were read are TGCGCCTCGATACCGGGACTAGCTACAGATACG.

Details on this clone: The read comes to an end 3 residues before the CDR3 does, leaving the germline J gene to fill in the end. V gene TRBV5-5 combines with J gene TRBJ2-7; perhaps D is TRBD1 or TRBD2 (5 bases each). V lost 1 base and J lost 6, with 17 bases in between. The V gene's germline CDR1 is SGHKS and CDR2 YYEKEE (reference sequence). The length of the CDR3 is 15 residues. The CDR3 loop reads CASSLIRQGVGEQYF. The part of the CDR3 DNA that was read is TGTGCCAGCAGCTTGATCCGGCAGGGAGTAGGCGAG. The complete variable domain, with remaining parts taken from reference TRBV5-5 and TRBJ2-7, reads DAGVTQSPTHLIKTRGQQVTLRCSPISGHKSVSWYQQVLGQGPQFIFQYYEKEERGRGNFPDRFSARQFPNYSSELNVNALLLGDSALYLCASSLIRQGVGEQYFGPGTRLTVT.

Turning to this clone: The read falls 3 residues short of the CDR3 end, and the missing part is taken from the germline J gene. This chain uses TRBV18 with TRBJ2-1, with D possibly being TRBD2 (6 bases). Germline V CDR1 and CDR2: KGHSH, LQKENI. The ends were cut back, 1 base at V and 8 bases at J, with 9 bases in the middle. The CDR3 runs 13 residues. CDR3 bases read: TGTGCCAGCTCACCACTGGGGGGTTATGAG. Protein sequence: CASSPLGGYE. The CDR3 in full is CASSPLGGYEQFF. Drawing the rest from reference TRBV18 and TRBJ2-1, the complete variable domain is NAGVMQNPRHLVRRRGQEARLRCSPMKGHSHVYWYRQLPEEGLKFMVYLQKENIIDESGMPKERFSAEFPKEGPSILRIQQVVRGDSAAYFCASSPLGGYEQFFGPGTRLTVL.

Worth noting for this clone: The observed sequence ends 3 residues before the CDR3 terminus, with the missing tail filled in from the germline J gene. The V call is TRBV29-1, the J call TRBJ2-1; D not resolved. The V gene lost 2 bases and the J gene lost 9 bases, with 8 bases spanning the gap. This CDR3 spans 11 amino acids. Germline CDR1 SQVTM, CDR2 ANQGSEA. CDR3 loop: CSVEMRAEQFF. CDR3 bases read: TGCAGCGTTGAAATGAGAGCTGAG.

In the case of this clone: The read comes to an end 3 residues before the CDR3 does, leaving the germline J gene to fill in the end. This rearrangement joins TRBV19 to TRBJ2-1, with TRBD2 identical over 14 bases. CDR3 length: 20 residues. V shed 3 bases, J shed 2 bases, and the junction held 12 bases outside the gene matches. Germline CDR1 reads LNHDA; CDR2 reads SQIVND (reference sequence). Incomplete CDR3 DNA: TGTGCCAGTAGTATGCAAGGGACTAGCGGGAGTGGTGGGCCCTACAATGAG. It is translated as CASSMQGTSGSGGPYNE. The entire CDR3 is CASSMQGTSGSGGPYNEQFF.

Turning to this clone: The read finishes 3 residues shy of the CDR3 end, and the germline J gene is used to complete it. The chain employs TRBV5-1 and TRBJ2-7, with TRBD1 matching over 9 bases. Germline trimming cut 5 bases from V and 0 bases from J; bases unmatched to any gene: 9. The CDR3 consists of 16 residues. Germline V gene sequence: CDR1 SGHRS, CDR2 YFSETQ. The CDR3 bases that were read are TGCGCCAGCAGTATGATCGGGACAGGGCGCTCCTACGAG. It encodes CASSMIGTGRSYE. The CDR3, in full, reads CASSMIGTGRSYEQYF.

Note on this clone: The read gets to within 3 residues of the CDR3 end, and the germline J gene fills in the rest. The rearrangement joins TRBV9 to TRBJ2-3; D may be TRBD1 (6 bases). The CDR3 spans 15 residues. Trimming shortened V by 0 bases and J by 4 bases, and 12 bases separated the two germline ends. Germline loops: CDR1 SGDLS, CDR2 YYNGEE. The CDR3 DNA, read in part, is TGTGCCAGCAGCGTAGGGCAGGGGTGGGCAGATACG. As protein: CASSVGQGWADT. The CDR3 in full is CASSVGQGWADTQYF.

Details on this clone: The sequenced fragment ends 3 residues before the CDR3 boundary, so the rest is inferred from the germline J gene. The chain carries TRBV19 and TRBJ1-2; D may be TRBD1 (6 bases). Germline V CDR1 and CDR2: LNHDA, SQIVND (reference sequence). Between the trimmed V and J ends, which lost 6 bases and 6 bases, there was a span of 14 bases. The CDR3 sequence is 13 residues long. CDR3 DNA (partial): TGTGCCAGTAGACTACAGGGCCGGGATGGC. Protein: CASRLQGRDG. The entire CDR3 is CASRLQGRDGYTF.

For this clone: Read data end 3 residues before the CDR3 end; the end is taken from the germline J gene. The rearrangement joins TRBV6-2 or TRBV6-3 to TRBJ1-5; the match to TRBD1 covers 8 bases. Germline V gene lookup returns CDR1 MNHEY and CDR2 SVGEGT. This CDR3 has 14 amino acids. The junction had 7 bases not matched to a gene; V was cut back by 8 bases and J by 4 bases. CDR3 sequence: CASEGQEGNQPQHF. The CDR3 bases that were read are TGTGCCAGCGAGGGACAGGAGGGAAATCAGCCC.